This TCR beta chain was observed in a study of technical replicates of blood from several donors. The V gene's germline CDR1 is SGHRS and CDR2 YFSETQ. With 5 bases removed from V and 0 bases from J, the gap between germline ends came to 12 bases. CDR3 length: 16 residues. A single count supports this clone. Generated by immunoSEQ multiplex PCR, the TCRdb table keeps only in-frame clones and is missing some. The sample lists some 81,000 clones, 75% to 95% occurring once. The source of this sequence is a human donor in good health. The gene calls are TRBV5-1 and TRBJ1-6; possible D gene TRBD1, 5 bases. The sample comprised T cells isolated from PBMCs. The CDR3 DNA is TGCGCCAGCAGGCCAAACGGGGGCTCCTATAATTCACCCCTCCACTTT. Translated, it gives CASRPNGGSYNSPLHF.